This TCR beta chain was found in a study of tumour-infiltrating T cells in Burkitt lymphoma. The overall study: All epidemiological Burkitt lymphoma subtypes were represented in the cohort. Overall and progression-free survival were predicted by productive clonality.

Clones were read by immunoSEQ multiplex PCR, and TCRdb kept only the in-frame ones, dropping some. Seen here are fewer than 1,500 clones, roughly 81% observed once, and the top ten hold approximately 4.3%. Germline values: CDR1 SGHDN, CDR2 FVKESK. V was trimmed by 4 bases and J by 3 bases, leaving 10 bases between them. The CDR3 has 14 residues. Whole-study results and caveats: Several public clonotypes recurred in numerous Burkitt lymphoma patients.

Notes on this clone: Its specificity is unknown.

This TCR came from a human donor with Burkitt lymphoma. The rearrangement joins TRBV14 to TRBJ1-3; D call uncertain. Sequencing was done on a sample of tumor tissue. Here the CDR3 DNA reads TGTGCCAGCAGCCGGCCGGGGTTTGGAAACACCATATATTTT. Its translation: CASSRPGFGNTIYF.